The 22 T cell receptor beta chains below all came from one sample that was sequenced in a study of early T cells in non-severe SARS-CoV-2 infection. TCRdb redid the calling of the 5' RACE reads with MiXCR, one entry per CDR3 protein. The table lists tens of thousands of distinct CDR3 sequences, over 6% of them singletons. Sequencing was performed on whole blood. These receptors were collected from an adult who was a healthcare worker with PCR-confirmed SARS-CoV-2 infection or an uninfected control (not recorded which).

The gene calls are TRBV30 and TRBJ1-1; tentatively, D is TRBD1 (6 bases). The ends were cut back, 3 bases at V and 12 bases at J, with 20 bases in the middle. Germline V gene data show CDR1 as GTSNPN and CDR2 as SVGIG (reference sequence). This CDR3 comprises 13 residues. The CDR3 DNA follows: TGTGCCTGGAGGGGAACAGGGATCGGAGAAACTTTCTTT. It translates to CAWRGTGIGETFF.

The CDR3 DNA follows: TGTGCCAGCAGCCCCGGGACAGAGGCAGGCGAGCAGTACTTC. Protein product: CASSPGTEAGEQYF. The chain joins TRBV6-2 or TRBV6-3 to TRBJ2-7, with TRBD1 identical over 7 bases. The CDR3 length is 14 residues. V lost 6 bases, J lost 6 bases, and 11 bases stayed unmatched. Germline CDR1 MNHEY, CDR2 SVGEGT.

This clonotype came up a few times. V usage is TRBV5-4 and J usage is TRBJ2-5; D is uncertain. Trimming left V 3 bases short and J 3 bases short, with 9 bases between. The CDR3 consists of 13 residues. Germline V gene sequence: CDR1 SGHNT, CDR2 YYREEE (reference sequence). CDR3 residues: CASSWDLKETQYF. The CDR3 nucleotides read TGTGCCAGCAGCTGGGATCTAAAAGAGACCCAGTACTTC.

This rearrangement joins TRBV20-1 to TRBJ2-1, with D unresolved. This CDR3 spans 11 amino acids. V was shortened by 2 bases and J by 12 bases, with 11 bases between the two germline ends. Germline V gene lookup returns CDR1 DFQATT and CDR2 SNEGSKA (reference sequence). In DNA, the CDR3 is TGCAGTGCTAGATCAGCCCAGCGGCAGTTCTTC. Translating it yields CSARSAQRQFF.

This clonotype ranks as medium-sized (0.01 to 0.1%). The CDR3 here is CASREPGQGGDGYTF. As DNA, the CDR3 is TGTGCCAGCAGAGAACCGGGACAGGGAGGGGATGGCTACACCTTC. The chain is built from TRBV6-5 and TRBJ1-2; 9 bases line up with TRBD1. Germline V gives CDR1 MNHEY, CDR2 SVGAGI. The CDR3 has 15 residues. V was pared by 6 bases and J by 6 bases, with 11 bases of the junction left unmatched.

This clonotype appeared a few times. The J gene is TRBJ2-7, the V gene TRBV3-1; the D call may be TRBD1 or TRBD2 (5 bases each). Trimming left V 0 bases short and J 2 bases short, with 14 bases between. Germline CDR1 LGHDT, CDR2 YNNKEL (reference sequence). The CDR3 is made up of 16 amino acids. The CDR3 protein is CASSQDLGVRTYEQYF. Written as DNA, the CDR3 is TGTGCCAGCAGCCAAGATCTGGGGGTCCGGACCTACGAGCAGTACTTC.

This clonotype was observed many times. The V and J genes are TRBV6-6 and TRBJ1-3; D gene uncertain. V was cut by 2 bases and J by 4 bases, with 9 bases left in between. This CDR3 is 14 amino acids long. Germline V gives CDR1 MNHNY, CDR2 SVGAGI (reference sequence). The CDR3: CASSYAPGGNTIYF. The CDR3 nucleotides read TGTGCCAGCAGTTACGCGCCGGGGGGAAACACCATATATTTT.

The rearrangement joins TRBV11-2 to TRBJ2-5; D possibly corresponds to TRBD1 (6 bases). Trimming shortened V by 10 bases and J by 0 bases, and 15 bases separated the two germline ends. The CDR3 contains 14 residues. Looked up from germline, CDR1 is SGHAT and CDR2 is FQNNGV. Written as DNA, the CDR3 is TGTGCCAACAGGCGGACAGCGTACCAAGAGACCCAGTACTTC. This sequence encodes CANRRTAYQETQYF.

This clonotype was counted many times. Relative to the germline gene, one junction end is altered; a read error may explain this. This sequence joins TRBV7-9 and TRBJ1-1; tentatively, D is TRBD1 (5 bases). The CDR3 consists of 13 residues. Germline V CDR1 and CDR2: SEHNR, FQNEAQ (reference sequence). The CDR3 protein is CASTLTGNTEAFF. CDR3 in DNA: TGTGCCAGCACCTTAACAGGAAACACTGAAGCTTTCTTT.

The chain recombines TRBV2 with TRBJ1-1; D is uncertain. Germline V gene lookup returns CDR1 SNHLY and CDR2 FYNNEI. V lost 0 bases, J lost 2 bases, and 10 bases lay in between. The CDR3 runs to 15 residues. The CDR3 spells CASSEARAGNTEAFF. DNA of the CDR3: TGTGCCAGCAGTGAAGCGCGGGCAGGAAACACTGAAGCTTTCTTT.

This clonotype showed up many times. The chain links TRBV30 to TRBJ1-1; D ambiguous. Trimming took 0 bases from V and 0 from J, leaving 8 bases between them. This CDR3 is built from 14 residues. The germline gives CDR1 GTSNPN, CDR2 SVGIG (reference sequence). The CDR3 coding sequence is TGTGCCTGGAGTGTGGGCCCCATGAACACTGAAGCTTTCTTT. Translation: CAWSVGPMNTEAFF.

This clonotype has at least ten counts. J is TRBJ2-3 and V is TRBV11-2; D tentatively fits TRBD1 or TRBD2 (5 bases each). This CDR3 region has 19 residues. V was shortened by 3 bases and J by 0 bases, with 22 bases between the two germline ends. CDR1 SGHAT and CDR2 FQNNGV come from the germline V gene. This CDR3 reads CASSFPRDGRITSTDTQYF. The CDR3 coding sequence is TGTGCCAGCAGCTTTCCTAGGGACGGACGAATAACTAGCACAGATACGCAGTATTTT.

This clonotype was counted many times. The chain links TRBV7-2 to TRBJ2-1; 9 nucleotides match TRBD2. V trimming: 5 bases; J trimming: 8 bases; junction bases outside the gene matches: 7. Germline V gene sequence: CDR1 SGHTA, CDR2 FQGNSA. There are 14 residues in the CDR3. CDR3 residues: CASSVAGGPDEQFF. The CDR3, as DNA: TGTGCCAGCAGCGTGGCGGGGGGGCCGGATGAGCAGTTCTTC.

This clonotype was seen ten or more times. V and J are TRBV6-6 and TRBJ1-4; 7 nucleotides agree with TRBD1. The CDR3 consists of 13 residues. Trimming took 11 bases from V and 5 from J; bases not matched to a gene: 8. Germline V gives CDR1 MNHNY, CDR2 SVGAGI (reference sequence). CDR3 in amino acids: CAAKDRVNEKLFF. For the CDR3, the DNA is TGTGCCGCTAAAGACAGGGTGAATGAAAAACTGTTTTTT.

This clonotype was observed many times. V gene TRBV10-3 combines with J gene TRBJ2-7; D not certain. There are 13 residues in the CDR3. Germline-derived CDR1 and CDR2 are ENHRY and SYGVKD. Trimming shortened V by 2 bases and J by 2 bases, and 7 bases separated the two germline ends. The CDR3 DNA sequence: TGTGCCATCAGTGAGAGGGCCCCCTACGAGCAGTACTTC. This translates into CAISERAPYEQYF.

This clonotype was seen at least ten times. The V and J genes are TRBV18 and TRBJ1-5; possible D gene TRBD1, 6 bases. This CDR3 has 14 residues. The V and J ends lost 6 bases and 1 base respectively, with 10 bases between them. From germline, CDR1 is KGHSH and CDR2 LQKENI. CDR3 region: CASSEQGSNQPQHF. Here the CDR3 DNA reads TGTGCCAGCTCTGAGCAGGGGAGCAATCAGCCCCAGCATTTT.

This clonotype was seen only a few times. The CDR3: CASSQPGDNEQYF. The CDR3 nucleotides are TGTGCCAGCAGCCAACCGGGGGACAACGAGCAGTACTTC. V is TRBV3-1 and J is TRBJ2-7; D assignment may be TRBD1 or TRBD2 (6 bases each). This CDR3 has 13 amino acids. Trimming took off 2 bases at V and 5 bases at J, with 10 bases between the two ends. In germline, CDR1 is LGHDT, CDR2 YNNKEL (reference sequence).

This clonotype was recorded a few times. The J gene is TRBJ2-1, the V gene TRBV6-2 or TRBV6-3, with 9 bases aligning to TRBD1. The CDR3 covers 17 residues. Germline CDR1 is MNHEY and CDR2 is SVGEGT. V gave up 6 bases and J gave up 5 bases; unmatched junction bases: 14. Written as DNA, the CDR3 is TGTGCCAGCAGGGGGTGGCCCGGGACAGGGTCCGACAATGAGCAGTTCTTC. Amino acid sequence: CASRGWPGTGSDNEQFF.

In its sample, this clonotype was seen a few times. The chain has TRBV12-3 or TRBV12-4 and TRBJ2-7; 8 positions agree with TRBD1. The ends lost 3 bases at V and 3 bases at J; junction bases unmatched: 7. The CDR3 is made up of 15 amino acids. CDR3 protein: CASSFRGTGVYEQYF. CDR3 nucleotides: TGTGCCAGCAGTTTTAGGGGGACAGGAGTCTACGAGCAGTACTTC.

This clonotype turned up a few times. The V call is TRBV29-1, the J call TRBJ2-3; 9 bases match TRBD1. In germline, CDR1 is SQVTM, CDR2 ANQGSEA. The CDR3 extends over 16 amino acids. With 4 bases clipped from V and 0 bases from J, the junction kept 8 bases outside the gene matches. The CDR3 region is CSVAFPTGGSTDTQYF. DNA for the CDR3: TGCAGCGTTGCCTTCCCGACAGGGGGAAGCACAGATACGCAGTATTTT.

The V call is TRBV20-1, the J call TRBJ1-3; D is possibly TRBD1 (6 bases). This CDR3 comprises 16 residues. CDR1 is DFQATT, CDR2 SNEGSKA, per germline (reference sequence). The V and J ends lost 0 bases and 0 bases respectively, with 12 bases between them. CDR3 sequence reads: CSARDTGLSSGNTIYF. The CDR3 coding sequence is TGCAGTGCTAGAGATACAGGGCTCAGCTCTGGAAACACCATATATTTT.

This clonotype was detected ten times or more. This chain links TRBV20-1 with TRBJ2-7, with 12 bases matching TRBD1. V lost 5 bases, J lost 7 bases, and 9 bases stayed unmatched. The CDR3 spans 14 residues. Germline V gene lookup returns CDR1 DFQATT and CDR2 SNEGSKA (reference sequence). The CDR3 sequence is CSASTGQGALEQYF. For the CDR3, the DNA is TGCAGTGCTTCTACGGGACAGGGGGCTCTTGAGCAGTACTTC.